The TCR beta chain described here comes from a study of control samples from healthy donors and cancer patients. This CDR3 contains 14 residues. Unmatched junction bases numbered 6, after V lost 3 bases and J lost 14 bases. Germline CDR1 and CDR2: MGHDK and SYGVNS. This table comes from immunoSEQ multiplex PCR, and its TCRdb copy is limited to in-frame clones, with some not included. The table includes some 200,000 clones, 90% to 95% detected once. The clonotype originates from a man over 45 in good health. Sequenced material: blood. The genes are TRBV25-1 and TRBJ1-6, with 11 nucleotides matching TRBD1. The CDR3 DNA follows: TGTGCCAGCAGTGAGGACAGGGGGCACAGGGCCCTCCACTTT. Protein sequence: CASSEDRGHRALHF.